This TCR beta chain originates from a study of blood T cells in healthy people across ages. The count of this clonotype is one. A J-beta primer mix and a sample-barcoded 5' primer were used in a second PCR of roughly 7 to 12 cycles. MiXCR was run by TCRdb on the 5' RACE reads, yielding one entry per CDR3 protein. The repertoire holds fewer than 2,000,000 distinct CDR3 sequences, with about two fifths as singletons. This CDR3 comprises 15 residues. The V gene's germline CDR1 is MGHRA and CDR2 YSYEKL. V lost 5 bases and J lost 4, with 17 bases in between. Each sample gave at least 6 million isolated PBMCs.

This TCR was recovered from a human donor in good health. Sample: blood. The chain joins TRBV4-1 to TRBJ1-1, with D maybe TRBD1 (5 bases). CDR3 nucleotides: TGCGCCAGCAGCGAGCGTAGAGGGGTGAGCACTGAAGCTTTCTTT. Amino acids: CASSERRGVSTEAFF.